Below, 31 T cell receptor beta chains from the same sample are listed, as sequenced in a study of cytomegalovirus exposure and HLA in healthy donors. It was with 60 Vbeta and 13 Jbeta primers that the PCR ran. The data were produced by immunoSEQ multiplex PCR, yet TCRdb's version contains in-frame clones alone and is incomplete. Of around 96,000 clones listed, 64% are singletons. The sequenced sample consisted of PBMCs. The receptors were sampled from a man in his sixties in good health and CMV-seronegative.

The rearrangement joins TRBV21-1 to TRBJ2-7; no DNA check was done on the table's D call, TRBD2. TRBV21-1 is assigned pseudogene status. The CDR3 loop spans 14 amino acids. This CDR3 is CARTEGLAFYEQYF. CDR3 bases: TGTGCCAGAACCGAGGGCCTAGCGTTCTACGAGCAGTACTTC.

This clone has only a few counts. The chain joins TRBV28 to TRBJ2-7; the match to TRBD1 covers 10 bases. Unmatched junction bases numbered 4, after V lost 6 bases and J lost 2 bases. CDR3 size: 14 residues. Germline V lookup: CDR1 MDHEN, CDR2 SYDVKM. The CDR3 is CASRGQGTTYEQYF. The CDR3, as DNA: TGTGCCAGCAGGGGACAGGGGACAACCTACGAGCAGTACTTC.

This chain links TRBV10-1 with TRBJ1-1; D uncertain. The V and J ends lost 2 bases and 1 base respectively, with 5 bases between them. The CDR3 spans 13 residues. CDR1 is WNHNN and CDR2 is SYGVQD in the germline V gene (reference sequence). The CDR3 sequence is CASSEEANTEAFF. CDR3 in DNA: TGCGCCAGCAGTGAGGAGGCGAACACTGAAGCTTTCTTT.

The rearrangement links TRBV28 to TRBJ2-7; no definite D call. Looked up from germline, CDR1 is MDHEN and CDR2 is SYDVKM. The germline V and J ends were trimmed by 2 bases and 4 bases, with 6 bases remaining between them. The length of the CDR3 is 12 residues. CDR3 loop: CASSLDTYEQYF. CDR3 nucleotides: TGTGCCAGCAGTTTAGACACGTACGAGCAGTACTTC.

This chain links TRBV4-2 with TRBJ1-2; D gene uncertain. This CDR3 is built from 14 residues. Germline CDR1 and CDR2: LGHNA and YNFKEQ. The V and J ends lost 0 bases and 5 bases respectively, with 10 bases between them. CDR3 DNA: TGTGCCAGCAGCCAAGATCTGGCGGCTTATGGCTACACCTTC. Translating gives CASSQDLAAYGYTF.

V and J are TRBV6-1 and TRBJ2-1; 10 bases are shared with TRBD1. V lost 8 bases to trimming and J lost 6 bases; unmatched junction nucleotides: 7. The CDR3 covers 14 residues. Germline CDR1 is MNHNS and CDR2 is SASEGT. The CDR3 spells CASLGTGEANEQFF. The CDR3, as DNA: TGTGCCAGCCTCGGGACAGGGGAAGCCAATGAGCAGTTCTTC.

V is TRBV27 and J is TRBJ1-1; 11 positions match TRBD1. The V segment lost 6 bases and the J segment 4 bases; nucleotides outside the gene matches: 7. Germline CDR1 MNHEY, CDR2 SMNVEV (reference sequence). CDR3 length equals 15 residues. In nucleotides, the CDR3 is TGTGCCAGCAGGGACAGGGGGCGCCTGGGCACTGAAGCTTTCTTT. Residues: CASRDRGRLGTEAFF.

The V call is TRBV9, the J call TRBJ2-7, with TRBD1 matching over 7 bases. Germline V gene lookup returns CDR1 SGDLS and CDR2 YYNGEE. The CDR3 spans 15 residues. The V and J ends lost 0 bases and 3 bases, in that order; junction bases with no gene match: 6. The CDR3 sequence: CASSVGMGQIYEQYF. Here the CDR3 DNA reads TGTGCCAGCAGCGTAGGCATGGGACAGATCTACGAGCAGTACTTC.

This clone appeared a single time. The chain couples TRBV10-3 to TRBJ2-3, with D hard to call. The germline V gene has CDR1 ENHRY and CDR2 SYGVKD. Trimming took 6 bases from V and 0 from J, leaving 13 bases between them. CDR3 length: 15 amino acids. The CDR3 spells CAIRRHDTSTDTQYF. As DNA, the CDR3 is TGTGCCATCAGAAGACACGATACTAGCACAGATACGCAGTATTTT.

CDR3 DNA sequence: TGCGCCAGCAGCCGGTGGACAGACGCTCCAACTAATGAAAAACTGTTTTTT. It encodes CASSRWTDAPTNEKLFF. This chain connects TRBV5-1 to TRBJ1-4; TRBD1 might be the D (6 bases). The CDR3 extends over 17 amino acids. The germline V and J ends were trimmed by 4 bases and 0 bases, with 16 bases remaining between them. Germline V CDR1 and CDR2: SGHRS, YFSETQ. Variable domain in full (rest from reference TRBV5-1 and TRBJ1-4): KAGVTQTPRYLIKTRGQQVTLSCSPISGHRSVSWYQQTPGQGLQFLFEYFSETQRNKGNFPGRFSGRQFSNSRSEMNVSTLELGDSALYLCASSRWTDAPTNEKLFFGSGTQLSVL.

This chain joins TRBV28 and TRBJ1-1; D may be TRBD1 (5 bases). The CDR3 extends over 13 amino acids. Germline V lookup: CDR1 MDHEN, CDR2 SYDVKM. Deletions cut 11 bases from V and 3 bases from J, with 16 bases between. The CDR3 here is CAGSIAGHTEAFF. The CDR3 coding sequence is TGTGCCGGAAGTATAGCGGGGCACACTGAAGCTTTCTTT.

The chain recombines TRBV11-3 with TRBJ1-2; a weak D match, TRBD1 (6 bases). The CDR3 runs to 14 residues. V gave up 0 bases and J gave up 4 bases, with 9 bases separating them. CDR1 and CDR2 from the germline V gene are SGHNT and YENEEA. CDR3 protein: CASSLDTGIYGYTF. CDR3 in DNA: TGTGCCAGCAGCTTAGATACAGGGATCTATGGCTACACCTTC.

The chain employs TRBV25-1 and TRBJ2-2, with D hard to call. The CDR3 runs 16 residues. V gave up 1 base and J gave up 2 bases, with 11 bases separating them. Per germline, CDR1 MGHDK and CDR2 SYGVNS. This chain's CDR3 is CASSEFQPSNTGELFF. CDR3 nucleotide sequence: TGTGCCAGCAGTGAATTTCAACCCAGTAACACCGGGGAGCTGTTTTTT.

The chain carries TRBV14 and TRBJ2-2, with a possible D match to TRBD2 (5 bases). The CDR3 loop spans 16 amino acids. The V gene's germline CDR1 is SGHDN and CDR2 FVKESK. V was clipped by 0 bases and J by 2 bases, with 10 bases between them. CDR3 DNA sequence: TGTGCCAGCAGCCAAGATCGGGGATTTAACACCGGGGAGCTGTTTTTT. Amino acid sequence: CASSQDRGFNTGELFF.

The chain employs TRBV18 and TRBJ2-5; 11 bases align to TRBD2. V trimming: 3 bases; J trimming: 2 bases; junction bases outside the gene matches: 2. The CDR3 has 15 amino acids. Germline-derived CDR1 and CDR2 are KGHSH and LQKENI. The CDR3, as DNA: TGTGCCAGCTCACCCGGGACTAGCGGACAAGAGACCCAGTACTTC. Protein product: CASSPGTSGQETQYF.

The chain carries TRBV9 and TRBJ2-5, with 12 bases that match TRBD2. The CDR3 has 15 amino acids. V lost 4 bases to trimming and J lost 2 bases; unmatched junction nucleotides: 3. Germline assignment: CDR1 SGDLS and CDR2 YYNGEE. CDR3 in amino acids: CASSNGLAGQETQYF. CDR3 nucleotides: TGTGCCAGCAGCAACGGACTAGCGGGGCAAGAGACCCAGTACTTC.

This clone was counted many times. The rearrangement uses TRBV28 and TRBJ1-2, with D hard to call. Germline V gene lookup returns CDR1 MDHEN and CDR2 SYDVKM. With 3 bases removed from V and 6 bases from J, the gap between germline ends came to 8 bases. CDR3 size: 12 residues. CDR3 amino acids: CASSFGVDGYTF. The CDR3 region has the DNA TGTGCCAGCAGTTTCGGGGTTGATGGCTACACCTTC.

This clone turned up a few times. The chain has TRBV7-9 and TRBJ1-1; tentatively, D is TRBD1 (6 bases). Deletions cut 5 bases from V and 3 bases from J, with 16 bases between. The CDR3 sequence is 15 residues long. Germline V gives CDR1 SEHNR, CDR2 FQNEAQ (reference sequence). CDR3 loop: CASSIGITGYTEAFF. The CDR3 nucleotides read TGTGCCAGCAGCATTGGCATCACAGGGTACACTGAAGCTTTCTTT.

The chain uses TRBV30 and TRBJ2-5, with TRBD2 matching 9 bases. The CDR3 is 14 residues long. The ends lost 1 base at V and 12 bases at J; junction bases unmatched: 12. Germline CDR1 reads GTSNPN; CDR2 reads SVGIG (reference sequence). In nucleotides, the CDR3 is TGTGCCTGGAGTGGCGGCGGGCTAGCGGGATCCGAGTACTTC. Its protein is CAWSGGGLAGSEYF.

The V gene is TRBV11-2, the J gene TRBJ1-1, with 7 nucleotides matching TRBD1. Losses at the gene ends were 3 bases for V and 0 bases for J; bases not matched to a gene: 4. Germline V gene lookup returns CDR1 SGHAT and CDR2 FQNNGV. The CDR3 contains 15 residues. The DNA of the CDR3 is TGTGCCAGCAGCTTGACGGGACAGATGAACACTGAAGCTTTCTTT. It yields the protein CASSLTGQMNTEAFF.

The V call is TRBV12-5, the J call TRBJ2-3; 9 bases fit TRBD2. The length of the CDR3 is 17 residues. CDR1 is LGHNT, CDR2 FRNRAP, per germline. With 5 bases clipped from V and 2 bases from J, the junction kept 11 bases outside the gene matches. As DNA, the CDR3 is TGTGCTAGTGGTAGCATAGCGGGAGCCCTCTTCACAGATACGCAGTATTTT. It translates to CASGSIAGALFTDTQYF.

V gene TRBV15 combines with J gene TRBJ2-5; D is unclear. The CDR3 runs 15 residues. V lost 1 base to trimming and J lost 3 bases, with 12 bases between them. Germline V lookup: CDR1 LNHNV, CDR2 YYDKDF (reference sequence). The chain's CDR3 is CATSRGRDSKETQYF. CDR3 in DNA: TGTGCCACCAGCAGAGGCCGAGATAGCAAAGAGACCCAGTACTTC.

The J gene is TRBJ2-7, the V gene TRBV5-1, with 8 bases matching TRBD2. This CDR3 region has 14 residues. With V trimmed by 4 bases and J by 2 bases, 5 bases remained unmatched. The V gene's germline CDR1 is SGHRS and CDR2 YFSETQ. DNA for the CDR3: TGCGCCAGCAGCCTCGGGACTAGTACCTACGAGCAGTACTTC. This codes for CASSLGTSTYEQYF.

This clone was observed a handful of times. Other DNA sequences in this specimen translate into the identical CDR3. The V call is TRBV2, the J call TRBJ1-2, with 7 nucleotides matching TRBD1. The CDR3 has 14 amino acids. The trim removed 1 base at V and 4 bases at J, leaving 3 bases unmatched. Germline V gene data show CDR1 as SNHLY and CDR2 as FYNNEI. The CDR3 DNA reads TGTGCCAGCAGTGAAGACAGGGGAGGCTATGGCTACACCTTC. Its translation is CASSEDRGGYGYTF. Using reference TRBV2 and TRBJ1-2 for the parts outside the CDR3, the full variable domain is EPEVTQTPSHQVTQMGQEVILRCVPISNHLYFYWYRQILGQKVEFLVSFYNNEISEKSEIFDDQFSVERPDGSNFTLKIRSTKLEDSAMYFCASSEDRGGYGYTFGSGTRLTVV.

The chain recombines TRBV27 with TRBJ2-1, with a possible D match to TRBD1 (6 bases). Germline-derived CDR1 and CDR2 are MNHEY and SMNVEV (reference sequence). This CDR3 region has 14 residues. Between the trimmed V and J ends, which lost 5 bases and 7 bases, there was a span of 15 bases. The CDR3 DNA follows: TGTGCCAGCAGTACGCAGGGGAAGTGGAATGAGCAGTTCTTC. It specifies CASSTQGKWNEQFF.

The chain has TRBV7-9 and TRBJ2-1, with 10 nucleotides matching TRBD2. The CDR3 is 17 amino acids. J was trimmed by 7 bases and V by 5 bases; bases with no gene match: 14. From germline, CDR1 is SEHNR and CDR2 FQNEAQ (reference sequence). The CDR3 sequence is CASSPLSGRAGRNEQFF. The CDR3 DNA reads as TGTGCCAGCAGCCCCCTCAGCGGGAGGGCAGGACGAAATGAGCAGTTCTTC.

The chain employs TRBV5-1 and TRBJ2-7; D unclear. The germline V gene has CDR1 SGHRS and CDR2 YFSETQ. The CDR3 is made up of 13 amino acids. Between the trimmed V and J ends, which lost 3 bases and 7 bases, there was a span of 14 bases. The CDR3 region has the DNA TGCGCCAGCAGCTCACAGCTTCTCGGAGAGCAGTACTTC. Amino acids: CASSSQLLGEQYF.

The rearrangement uses TRBV5-1 and TRBJ2-5; TRBD1 might be the D (6 bases). V was cut by 4 bases and J by 5 bases, with 15 bases left in between. Per germline, CDR1 SGHRS and CDR2 YFSETQ. The length of the CDR3 is 14 residues. CDR3 amino acids: CASSKDSSPETQYF. Written as DNA, the CDR3 is TGCGCCAGCAGCAAGGACAGTTCCCCCGAGACCCAGTACTTC.

This clone has only one observation. This rearrangement joins TRBV7-6 to TRBJ2-3; D might be TRBD2 (7 bases). Between the trimmed V and J ends, which lost 5 bases and 2 bases, there was a span of 20 bases. CDR1 and CDR2 (germline): SGHVS, FNYEAQ. This CDR3 region has 17 residues. DNA for the CDR3: TGTGCCAGCAGCACCCCTCCTGGGGGGGGGCTCACAGATACGCAGTATTTT. It yields the protein CASSTPPGGGLTDTQYF.

As concerns this clone: Other DNA sequences of this sample code for an identical CDR3. DNA for the CDR3: TGTGCCAGCAGCGTAGCTCGTTTATTGACTAATGAAAAACTGTTTTTT. Encoded protein: CASSVARLLTNEKLFF. V gene TRBV9 combines with J gene TRBJ1-4; no firm D call. V lost 0 bases and J 2 bases, leaving 11 bases between the germline ends. The germline V gene has CDR1 SGDLS and CDR2 YYNGEE. The CDR3 runs 16 residues.

To note about this clone: Compared with germline, one end of the junction differs, possibly owing to a read error. The chain employs TRBV28 and TRBJ2-7, with no clear D. Germline values: CDR1 MDHEN, CDR2 SYDVKM. This CDR3 is 10 amino acids long. The CDR3 loop reads CASSFRVSCF. The CDR3 nucleotides read TGTGCCAGCAGTTTCCGCGTTTCGTGCTTC.